What follows is one T cell receptor beta chain and its context. These data come from a study of Ad26.COV2.S vaccination and SARS-CoV-2 variants. The treatment: 15 to 20 received Ad26.COV2.S at low or high dose, single or two shots; a few received placebo; per-sample allocation not given. Vaccine and placebo recipients were sampled on day 63 after the first injection. Boston provided a donor who was an adult aged 18-55 years. TCRdb's table, derived via immunoSEQ multiplex PCR, lists solely in-frame clones and lacks some. The table records some 520,000 clones, around 90% of them present only once. The CDR3 covers 19 residues. V trimming: 4 bases; J trimming: 0 bases; junction bases outside the gene matches: 13. Germline loops: CDR1 MDHEN, CDR2 SYDVKM.

The genes are TRBV28 and TRBJ2-7; TRBD2 aligns across 12 bases. The sample consisted of peripheral blood, taken in a trial of Ad26.COV2.S vaccine versus placebo. The sequence came from a person between 18 and 65 years old who received the Ad26.COV2.S COVID-19 vaccine or a placebo. The CDR3 here is CASSSGLAGSSKSSYEQYF. CDR3 nucleotide sequence: TGTGCCAGCAGTTCTGGACTAGCGGGATCTTCAAAAAGCTCCTACGAGCAGTACTTC.